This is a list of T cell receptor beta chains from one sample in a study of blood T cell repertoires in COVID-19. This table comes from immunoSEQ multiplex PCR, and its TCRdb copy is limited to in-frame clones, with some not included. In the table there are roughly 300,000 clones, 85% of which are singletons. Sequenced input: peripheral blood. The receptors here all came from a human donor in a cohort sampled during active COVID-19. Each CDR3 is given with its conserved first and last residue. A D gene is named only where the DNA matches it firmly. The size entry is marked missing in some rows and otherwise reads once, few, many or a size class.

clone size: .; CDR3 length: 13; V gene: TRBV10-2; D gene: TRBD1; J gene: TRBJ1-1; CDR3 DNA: TGCGCCAGTAGACAGGGAGTGAACACTGAAGCTTTCTTT; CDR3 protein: CASRQGVNTEAFF
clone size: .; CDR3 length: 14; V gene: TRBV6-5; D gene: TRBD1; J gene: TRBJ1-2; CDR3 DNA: TGTGCCAGCATGGGGACAGGGGTTAACTATGGCTACACCTTC; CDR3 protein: CASMGTGVNYGYTF
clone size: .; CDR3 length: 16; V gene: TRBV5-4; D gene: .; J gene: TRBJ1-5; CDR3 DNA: TGTGCCAGCAGCCAAAAGGAGGGGAATCTTTATCAGCCCCAGCATTTT; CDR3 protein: CASSQKEGNLYQPQHF
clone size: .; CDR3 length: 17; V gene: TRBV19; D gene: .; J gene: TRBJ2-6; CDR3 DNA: TGTGCCAGTAGTCAGATGACACCGGCCGGAGGGGCCAACGTCCTGACTTTC; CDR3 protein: CASSQMTPAGGANVLTF
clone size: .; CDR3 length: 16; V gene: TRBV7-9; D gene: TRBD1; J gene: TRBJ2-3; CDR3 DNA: TGTGCCAGCAGCTTAGGGTCGCAGGGGGCAGGAGATACGCAGTATTTT; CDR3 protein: CASSLGSQGAGDTQYF
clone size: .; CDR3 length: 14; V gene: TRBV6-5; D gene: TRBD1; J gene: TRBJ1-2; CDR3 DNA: TGTGCCAGCAGTTCTCGAACAGGGGCCGGGGGCTACACCTTC; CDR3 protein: CASSSRTGAGGYTF
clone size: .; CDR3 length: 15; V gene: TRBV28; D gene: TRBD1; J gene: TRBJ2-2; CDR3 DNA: TGTGCCAGCAGTGGATACGACAGGGACACCGGGGAGCTGTTTTTT; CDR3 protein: CASSGYDRDTGELFF
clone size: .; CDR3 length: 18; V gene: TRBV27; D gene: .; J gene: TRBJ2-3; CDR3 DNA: TGTGCCAGCAGTTCCTCACTCAGGGCCTCAACTAGCACAGATACGCAGTATTTT; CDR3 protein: CASSSSLRASTSTDTQYF
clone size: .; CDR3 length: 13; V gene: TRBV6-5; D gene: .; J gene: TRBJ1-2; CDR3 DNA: TGTGCCAGCAGTAACCCTGGGGCGTTCGGCTACACCTTC; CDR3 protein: CASSNPGAFGYTF
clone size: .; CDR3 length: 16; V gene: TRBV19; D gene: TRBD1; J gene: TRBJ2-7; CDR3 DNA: TGTGCCAGTAGTTCCATCCCCGGGACAGGCTCCTACGAGCAGTACTTC; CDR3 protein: CASSSIPGTGSYEQYF
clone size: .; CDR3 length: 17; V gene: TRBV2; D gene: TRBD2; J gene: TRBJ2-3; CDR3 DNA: TGTGCCAGCAGCCGAAAGGGACTAGCGGGGGGCACAGATACGCAGTATTTT; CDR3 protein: CASSRKGLAGGTDTQYF
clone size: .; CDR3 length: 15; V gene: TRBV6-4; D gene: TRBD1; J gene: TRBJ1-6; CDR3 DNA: TGTGCCAGCAGTGCCAGACAGGGGGCAGTTTCACCCCTCCACTTT; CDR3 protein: CASSARQGAVSPLHF
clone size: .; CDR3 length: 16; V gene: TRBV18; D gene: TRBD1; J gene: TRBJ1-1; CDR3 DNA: TGTGCCAGCTCATATCAGGGGGCCCTGGGCAACACTGAAGCTTTCTTT; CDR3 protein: CASSYQGALGNTEAFF
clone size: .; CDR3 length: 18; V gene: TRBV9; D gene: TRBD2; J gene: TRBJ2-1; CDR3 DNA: TGTGCCAGCAGCGACCGACTAGCGGGGGTACTATTATCCAATGAGCAGTTCTTC; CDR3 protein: CASSDRLAGVLLSNEQFF
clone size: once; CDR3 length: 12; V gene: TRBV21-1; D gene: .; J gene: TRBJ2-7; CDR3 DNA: TGTGCCAGCAGCAAAGCCACCTACGAGCAGTACTTC; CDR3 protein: CASSKATYEQYF
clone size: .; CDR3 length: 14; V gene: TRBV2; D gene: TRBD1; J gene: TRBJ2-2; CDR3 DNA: TGTGCCAGCAGTGGGACAGGGGGTGCCGGGGAGCTGTTTTTT; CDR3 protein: CASSGTGGAGELFF
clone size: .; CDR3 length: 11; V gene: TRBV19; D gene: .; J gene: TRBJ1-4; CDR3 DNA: TGTGCCAGTAGTAAGAGAGAAAAACTGTTTTTT; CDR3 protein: CASSKREKLFF
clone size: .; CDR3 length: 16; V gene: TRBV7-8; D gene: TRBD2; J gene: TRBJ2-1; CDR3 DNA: TGTGCCAGCAGCGGGACTAGCGGGGGCTCCTACAATGAGCAGTTCTTC; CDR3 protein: CASSGTSGGSYNEQFF
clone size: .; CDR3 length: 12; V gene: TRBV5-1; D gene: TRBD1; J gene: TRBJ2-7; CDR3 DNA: TGCGCCAGCAGCTCGACAGGGAACGAGCAGTACTTC; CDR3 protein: CASSSTGNEQYF
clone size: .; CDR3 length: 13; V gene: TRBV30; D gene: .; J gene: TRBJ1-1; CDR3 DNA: TGTGCCTGGAGTCCCCCATCGAACACTGAAGCTTTCTTT; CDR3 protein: CAWSPPSNTEAFF
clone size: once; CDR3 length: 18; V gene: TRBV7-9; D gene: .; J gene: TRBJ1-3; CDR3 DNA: TGTGCCAGCAGCTCGCCACCGGGACTCCGGGCGTCTGGAAACACCATATATTTT; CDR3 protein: CASSSPPGLRASGNTIYF
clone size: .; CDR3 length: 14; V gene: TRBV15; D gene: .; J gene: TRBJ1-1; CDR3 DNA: TGTGCCACCAGCACAAAGACAGAGAACACTGAAGCTTTCTTT; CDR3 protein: CATSTKTENTEAFF
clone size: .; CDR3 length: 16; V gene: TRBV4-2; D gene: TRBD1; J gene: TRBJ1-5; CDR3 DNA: TGTGCCAGCAGCCCAGGGGGCAGGGCAGGGAATCAGCCCCAGCATTTT; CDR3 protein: CASSPGGRAGNQPQHF
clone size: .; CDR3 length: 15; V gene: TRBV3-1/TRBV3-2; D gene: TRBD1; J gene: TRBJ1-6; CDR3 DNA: TGTGCCAGCAGCCGAGACGACAGGGGATATTCACCCCTCCACTTT; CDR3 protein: CASSRDDRGYSPLHF
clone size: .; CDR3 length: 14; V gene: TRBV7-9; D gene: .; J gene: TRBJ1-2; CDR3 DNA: TGTGCCAGCAGCTTCCCAGGCGAGAACTATGGCTACACCTTC; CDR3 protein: CASSFPGENYGYTF
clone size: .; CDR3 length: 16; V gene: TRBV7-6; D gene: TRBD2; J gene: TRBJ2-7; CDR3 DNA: TGTGCCAGCAGCTTATCCGTCGGGGGGGGCCCCTACGAGCAGTACTTC; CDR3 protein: CASSLSVGGGPYEQYF
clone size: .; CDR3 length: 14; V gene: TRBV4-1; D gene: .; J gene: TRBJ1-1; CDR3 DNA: TGCGCCAGCAGCCAAGACAGGCCGGGGACTGAAGCTTTCTTT; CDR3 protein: CASSQDRPGTEAFF
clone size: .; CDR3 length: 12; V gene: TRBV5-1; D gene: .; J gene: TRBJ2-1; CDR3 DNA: TGCGCCAGCAGCTTGGGAGAGGGTGAGCAGTTCTTC; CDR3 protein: CASSLGEGEQFF
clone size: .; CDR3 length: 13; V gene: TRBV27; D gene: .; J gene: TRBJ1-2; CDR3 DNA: TGTGCCAGCAGTTTCCGGGTAGGGGATGGCTACACCTTC; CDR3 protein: CASSFRVGDGYTF
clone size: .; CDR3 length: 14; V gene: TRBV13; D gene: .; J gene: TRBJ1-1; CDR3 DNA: TGTGCCAGCACCACCGGAGGGGTGAACACTGAAGCTTTCTTT; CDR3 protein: CASTTGGVNTEAFF
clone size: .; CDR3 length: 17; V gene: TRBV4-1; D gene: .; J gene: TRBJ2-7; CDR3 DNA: TGCGCCAGCAGCCAAGATGGGTGGGGGGTGGCCGGCGACGAGCAGTACTTC; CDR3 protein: CASSQDGWGVAGDEQYF
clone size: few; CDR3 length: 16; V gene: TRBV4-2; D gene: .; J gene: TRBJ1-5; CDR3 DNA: TGTGCCAGCAGCCAAAGGGAGTCTGGGGGCGGTCAGCCCCAGCATTTT; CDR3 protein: CASSQRESGGGQPQHF
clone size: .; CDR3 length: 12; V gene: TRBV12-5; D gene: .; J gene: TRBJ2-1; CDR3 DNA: TGTGCTAGTGGTTCTTCGTCCAATGAGCAGTTCTTC; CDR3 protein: CASGSSSNEQFF
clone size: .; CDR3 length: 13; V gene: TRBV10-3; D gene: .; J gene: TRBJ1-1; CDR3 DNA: TGTGCATACCGTCAGGGATCGAACACTGAAGCTTTCTTT; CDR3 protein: CAYRQGSNTEAFF
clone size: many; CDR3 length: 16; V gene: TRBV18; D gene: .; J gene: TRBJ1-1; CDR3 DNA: TGTGCCAGCTCACCACCACAGAGACCTCTTGGAACTGAAGCTTTCTTT; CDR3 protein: CASSPPQRPLGTEAFF
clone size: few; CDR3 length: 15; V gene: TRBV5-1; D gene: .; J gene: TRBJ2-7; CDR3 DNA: TGCGCCAGCAGCGGGGGACTGGAGGGCTACTACGAGCAGTACTTC; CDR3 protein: CASSGGLEGYYEQYF
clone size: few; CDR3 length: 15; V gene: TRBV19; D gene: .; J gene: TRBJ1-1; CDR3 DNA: TGTGCCAGTAGTCCAGCCCTGACAGGGAACACTGAAGCTTTCTTT; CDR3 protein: CASSPALTGNTEAFF
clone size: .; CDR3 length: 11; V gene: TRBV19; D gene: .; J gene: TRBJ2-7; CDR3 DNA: TGTGCCAGTAGCGCGGCGGGATACAAGTACTTC; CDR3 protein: CASSAAGYKYF
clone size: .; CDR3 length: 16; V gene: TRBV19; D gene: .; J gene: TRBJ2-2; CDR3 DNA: TGTGCCAGTAGCCTCCTAATCTTTGAACTTGGCGGGGAGCTGTTTTTT; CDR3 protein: CASSLLIFELGGELFF
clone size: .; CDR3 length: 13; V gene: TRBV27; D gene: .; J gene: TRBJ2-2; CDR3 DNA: TGTGCCAGCAGTTCGTATAACACCGGGGAGCTGTTTTTT; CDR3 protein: CASSSYNTGELFF
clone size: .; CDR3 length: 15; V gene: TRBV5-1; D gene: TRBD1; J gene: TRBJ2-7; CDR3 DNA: TGCGCCAGCAGCTTGACGGGACAGGGACGCTACGAGCAGTACTTC; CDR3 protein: CASSLTGQGRYEQYF